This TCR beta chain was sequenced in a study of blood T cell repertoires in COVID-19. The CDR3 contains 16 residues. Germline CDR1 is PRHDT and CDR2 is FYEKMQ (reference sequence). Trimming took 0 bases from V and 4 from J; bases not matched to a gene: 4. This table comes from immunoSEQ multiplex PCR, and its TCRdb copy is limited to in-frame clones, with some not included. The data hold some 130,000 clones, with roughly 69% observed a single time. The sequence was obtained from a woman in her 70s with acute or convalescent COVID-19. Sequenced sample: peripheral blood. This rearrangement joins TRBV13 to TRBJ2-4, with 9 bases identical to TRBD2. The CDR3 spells CASSLGRLAGKNIQYF. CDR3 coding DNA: TGTGCCAGCAGCTTAGGCCGCCTAGCGGGGAAAAACATTCAGTACTTC.